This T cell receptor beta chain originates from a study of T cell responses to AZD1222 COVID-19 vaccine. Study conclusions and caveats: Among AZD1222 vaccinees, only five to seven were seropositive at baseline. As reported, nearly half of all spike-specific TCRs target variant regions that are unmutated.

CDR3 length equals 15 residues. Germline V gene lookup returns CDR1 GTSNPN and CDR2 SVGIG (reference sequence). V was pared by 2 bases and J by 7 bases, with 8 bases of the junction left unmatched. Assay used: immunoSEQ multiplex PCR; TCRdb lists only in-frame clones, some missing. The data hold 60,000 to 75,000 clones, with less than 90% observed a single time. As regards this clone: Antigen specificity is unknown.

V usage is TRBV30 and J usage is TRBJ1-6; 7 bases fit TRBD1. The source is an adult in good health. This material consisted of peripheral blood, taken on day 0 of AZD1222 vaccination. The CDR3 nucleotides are TGTGCCTGGAGTATCGCAGGGGGGAGGAATTCACCCCTCCACTTT. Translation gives CAWSIAGGRNSPLHF.